Presented here are 30 T cell receptor beta chains from one specimen sequenced in a study of CD8+ T cells in alopecia areata (dated by TCRdb to about 2018). This specimen's treatment or condition label, per the study, means: oral pan-JAK inhibitor, 5-10 mg twice daily. Peripheral blood and lesional scalp punch biopsies were obtained from patients with alopecia areata. Library creation used the immunoSEQ multiplex PCR assay. To provide template for TCR sequencing, every sample had RNA extracted and reverse transcribed into cDNA. TCRdb obtained this table from immuneACCESS and retained in-frame rearrangements with V and J assigned. These tables miss some clones; where compared with another copy, unresolved V genes account for less than half of the shortfall, and the remainder is unexplained. The sample table shows about 5,900 clones, and around two thirds are seen once. About 8.6% of the sample is in the top ten clones.

Sequencing used skin, obtained at week 34, from a patient treated with tofacitinib. All receptors derive from a human donor with alopecia areata.

DNA of the CDR3: TGTGCCAGCAGACCTACCCATCCGGGCAATGAGCAGTTCTTC. Residues: CASRPTHPGNEQFF. The J gene is TRBJ2-1, the V gene TRBV27; D not certain. CDR3 length: 14 residues. From germline, CDR1 is MNHEY and CDR2 SMNVEV (reference sequence). The V end lost 6 bases, the J end lost 6 bases, and 15 bases lay between the germline ends.

V usage is TRBV30 and J usage is TRBJ2-7, with TRBD2 matching 8 bases. Germline-derived CDR1 and CDR2 are GTSNPN and SVGIG (reference sequence). This CDR3 is built from 13 residues. V gave up 3 bases and J gave up 2 bases; unmatched junction bases: 3. Written as DNA, the CDR3 is TGTGCCTGGAGATTGACTAGCGCCTACGAGCAGTACTTC. This encodes CAWRLTSAYEQYF.

This sequence joins TRBV4-2 and TRBJ2-7; no clear D gene. V lost 1 base and J 6 bases, leaving 7 bases between the germline ends. CDR1 LGHNA and CDR2 YNFKEQ come from the germline V gene. The CDR3 has 12 amino acids. Here the CDR3 DNA reads TGTGCCAGCAGCCAAGGGCTCGGCGAGCAGTACTTC. Its translation is CASSQGLGEQYF.

The chain links TRBV19 to TRBJ1-1; D gene ambiguous. This CDR3 is built from 13 residues. V was trimmed by 1 base and J by 4 bases, leaving 7 bases between them. CDR1 and CDR2 from the germline V gene are LNHDA and SQIVND (reference sequence). The CDR3 bases are TGTGCCAGTAGTATAGCGATGGCCACTGAAGCTTTCTTT. Amino acid sequence: CASSIAMATEAFF.

A few counts support this clone. This chain connects TRBV6-1 to TRBJ2-5; maybe TRBD2 (5 bases). The CDR3 is 14 residues long. V lost 1 base to trimming and J lost 4 bases, with 10 bases between them. CDR1 is MNHNS and CDR2 is SASEGT in the germline V gene. CDR3 sequence reads: CASSEDPSRETQYF. The CDR3, as DNA: TGTGCCAGCAGTGAAGACCCTAGCAGAGAGACCCAGTACTTC.

V usage is TRBV6-5 and J usage is TRBJ2-5, with D possibly matching TRBD1 (6 bases). The last part of the DNA fits TRBJ2-7 better; the J call may be wrong. CDR3 length equals 14 residues. Germline CDR1 is MNHEY and CDR2 is SVGAGI. The CDR3 reads CASSYAGTNYEQYF. CDR3 coding DNA: TGTGCCAGCAGTTACGCCGGGACAAACTACGAGCAGTACTTC.

The V call is TRBV29-1, the J call TRBJ2-3, with 15 positions matching TRBD2. The CDR3 has 15 residues. The germline V gene has CDR1 SQVTM and CDR2 ANQGSEA. Trimming took 5 bases from V and 7 from J; bases not matched to a gene: 7. CDR3 sequence (DNA): TGCAGCGTTCCGGGACTAGCGGGAGGCGGAAATACGCAGTATTTT. Translating it yields CSVPGLAGGGNTQYF.

This clone was detected a few times. The same CDR3 is also encoded by other DNA sequences in this sample. The gene calls are TRBV5-1 and TRBJ2-6; D assignment may be TRBD1 or TRBD2 (6 bases each). Looked up from germline, CDR1 is SGHRS and CDR2 is YFSETQ. Trimming removed 2 bases from V and 4 bases from J, with 16 bases in between. The CDR3 is made up of 17 amino acids. CDR3 sequence: CASSLSTGGWGANVLTF. In DNA, the CDR3 is TGCGCCAGCAGCTTATCCACCGGGGGCTGGGGGGCCAACGTCCTGACTTTC.

This chain links TRBV5-6 with TRBJ2-5; D gene uncertain. The CDR3 totals 14 residues. The germline V gene has CDR1 SGHDT and CDR2 YYEEEE. Trimming stripped 0 bases from V and 2 bases from J, with 8 bases between. The CDR3 nucleotides are TGTGCCAGCAGCTTGGCACGGATTCAAGAGACCCAGTACTTC. Encoded protein: CASSLARIQETQYF. Full variable domain (missing parts from reference TRBV5-6 and TRBJ2-5): DAGVTQSPTHLIKTRGQQVTLRCSPKSGHDTVSWYQQALGQGPQFIFQYYEEEERQRGNFPDRFSGHQFPNYSSELNVNALLLGDSALYLCASSLARIQETQYFGPGTRLLVL.

This clone was seen more than once but under ten times. The chain uses TRBV29-1 and TRBJ1-2; perhaps TRBD1 as D (5 bases). V was clipped by 1 base and J by 2 bases, with 11 bases between them. The CDR3 contains 14 residues. Germline V gene sequence: CDR1 SQVTM, CDR2 ANQGSEA. The CDR3 sequence is CSVEGGYPNYGYTF. In DNA, the CDR3 is TGCAGCGTTGAAGGGGGCTACCCCAACTATGGCTACACCTTC. The whole variable domain, remainder taken from reference TRBV29-1 and TRBJ1-2, is SAVISQKPSRDICQRGTSLTIQCQVDSQVTMMFWYRQQPGQSLTLIATANQGSEATYESGFVIDKFPISRPNLTFSTLTVSNMSPEDSSIYLCSVEGGYPNYGYTFGSGTRLTVV.

This chain connects TRBV6-6 to TRBJ2-7, with D possibly TRBD2 on 6 matching bases. Per germline, CDR1 MNHNY and CDR2 SVGAGI (reference sequence). V lost 6 bases to trimming and J lost 6 bases, with 12 bases between them. The CDR3 length is 12 residues. CDR3: CASSATGGEQYF. Here the CDR3 DNA reads TGTGCCAGCAGCGCGACCGGGGGCGAGCAGTACTTC.

DNA of the CDR3: TGTGCCAGCAGTGCGACGCCGGGGGTATTCGCTGAAGCTTTCTTT. This gives the protein CASSATPGVFAEAFF. This chain joins TRBV6-1 and TRBJ1-1, with D perhaps TRBD1 (5 bases). CDR3 length equals 15 residues. Deletions cut 4 bases from V and 6 bases from J, with 18 bases between. Per the germline V gene, CDR1 is MNHNS and CDR2 is SASEGT.

The chain uses TRBV30 and TRBJ2-6; D is ambiguous. From germline, CDR1 is GTSNPN and CDR2 SVGIG (reference sequence). The germline V and J ends were trimmed by 0 bases and 0 bases, with 15 bases remaining between them. This CDR3 has 18 amino acids. The CDR3 loop reads CAWSVRTVLLSGANVLTF. The CDR3 coding sequence is TGTGCCTGGAGTGTAAGGACCGTTCTTCTCTCTGGGGCCAACGTCCTGACTTTC.

This clone was found a few times. This sequence joins TRBV4-1 and TRBJ2-3; TRBD2 aligns across 9 bases. CDR3 length: 17 amino acids. With V trimmed by 1 base and J by 4 bases, 9 bases remained unmatched. Germline V lookup: CDR1 MGHRA, CDR2 YSYEKL. The CDR3 DNA reads as TGCGCCAGCAGCCAAGGGGGGCTAGCGGGGCGCCCAGATACGCAGTATTTT. Translated: CASSQGGLAGRPDTQYF.

This rearrangement joins TRBV9 to TRBJ2-1; D might be TRBD2 (6 bases). Looked up from germline, CDR1 is SGDLS and CDR2 is YYNGEE. The CDR3 totals 15 residues. Trimming left V 0 bases short and J 7 bases short, with 14 bases between. The CDR3 loop reads CASSVAASEMNEQFF. CDR3 coding DNA: TGTGCCAGCAGCGTAGCGGCTAGCGAAATGAATGAGCAGTTCTTC.

The chain recombines TRBV4-1 with TRBJ2-7; D is unresolved. The germline V and J ends were trimmed by 0 bases and 0 bases, with 15 bases remaining between them. The CDR3 spans 17 residues. Per the germline V gene, CDR1 is MGHRA and CDR2 is YSYEKL. Here the CDR3 reads CASSQDLHPNPSYEQYF. CDR3 sequence (DNA): TGCGCCAGCAGCCAAGATCTGCACCCCAACCCCTCCTACGAGCAGTACTTC.

The V gene is TRBV19, the J gene TRBJ1-4; D possibly corresponds to TRBD1 (5 bases). Germline V gives CDR1 LNHDA, CDR2 SQIVND (reference sequence). The CDR3 has 17 amino acids. The V end was cut by 10 bases, the J end by 0 bases, with 21 bases between. In DNA, the CDR3 is TGTGCCATCTATCCGGGGCAGCGATCTGCAACTAATGAAAAACTGTTTTTT. Amino acids: CAIYPGQRSATNEKLFF.

J is TRBJ2-7 and V is TRBV18; D could derive from TRBD1 or TRBD2 (5 bases each). V was pared by 1 base and J by 4 bases, with 14 bases between. The CDR3 consists of 15 residues. Germline lookup yields CDR1 KGHSH and CDR2 LQKENI. The CDR3 region has the DNA TGTGCCAGCTCACCACAGAGTGGCAGGGAGTACGAGCAGTACTTC. Translating gives CASSPQSGREYEQYF.

The table lists this clone with a few counts. The J gene is TRBJ1-1, the V gene TRBV6-5; TRBD1 agrees at 9 bases. Germline values: CDR1 MNHEY, CDR2 SVGAGI. The CDR3 has 13 amino acids. The junction had 3 bases not matched to a gene; V was cut back by 6 bases and J by 4 bases. CDR3 nucleotide sequence: TGTGCCAGCAGGGTGACAGGGGGCACTGAAGCTTTCTTT. Translation gives CASRVTGGTEAFF.

V and J are TRBV6-1 and TRBJ1-1, with D perhaps TRBD1 (6 bases). The CDR3 consists of 13 residues. Germline values: CDR1 MNHNS, CDR2 SASEGT. V lost 5 bases, J lost 1 base, and 8 bases lay in between. CDR3 DNA: TGTGCCAGCAGTCAGACAGGGAACACTGAAGCTTTCTTT. Protein product: CASSQTGNTEAFF.

CDR3 region: CASSLAVVAGANEQFF. CDR3 bases: TGTGCCAGCAGCTTAGCAGTTGTAGCGGGGGCTAATGAGCAGTTCTTC. The genes are TRBV7-9 and TRBJ2-1, with TRBD2 identical over 9 bases. The CDR3 runs 16 residues. Trimming at V came to 0 bases and at J to 7 bases, leaving 7 bases not matched to a gene. Germline CDR1 and CDR2: SEHNR and FQNEAQ (reference sequence).

Note on this clone: The sample holds other DNA sequences that translate to the same CDR3. J is TRBJ1-1 and V is TRBV29-1; perhaps TRBD1 as D (5 bases). Per the germline V gene, CDR1 is SQVTM and CDR2 is ANQGSEA. V shed 8 bases and J shed 3 bases, with 10 bases lying between them. The CDR3 length is 11 residues. The CDR3 DNA is TGCAGCCCCCAGGGTGACACTGAAGCTTTCTTT. Protein: CSPQGDTEAFF.

This clone was found once. One end of the junction varies from germline; a read error may be responsible. The J gene is TRBJ2-2, the V gene TRBV7-7, with a tentative D call TRBD2 (6 bases). From germline, CDR1 is SSHAT and CDR2 FNYEAQ (reference sequence). The CDR3 runs to 15 residues. The CDR3, as DNA: TGTGCTAGCAGCTTAGCTAGCGCGAACACCGGGGAGCTGTTTTTT. This translates into CASSLASANTGELFF.

The rearrangement links TRBV11-2 to TRBJ1-1; D not resolved. The CDR3 extends over 15 amino acids. Germline V gene lookup returns CDR1 SGHAT and CDR2 FQNNGV. V was cut by 2 bases and J by 3 bases, with 13 bases left in between. The CDR3 region has the DNA TGTGCCAGCAGCTTAAAAAGCCGCCGAGACACTGAAGCTTTCTTT. Translation gives CASSLKSRRDTEAFF.

Here the CDR3 DNA reads TGTGCCAGCGGGGGTTGGGGACTAGCGAGATACAATGAGCAGTTCTTC. This codes for CASGGWGLARYNEQFF. V gene TRBV2 combines with J gene TRBJ2-1; the match to TRBD2 covers 10 bases. This CDR3 has 16 residues. Trimming cost V 8 bases and J 4 bases; bases outside gene matches: 11. CDR1 is SNHLY and CDR2 is FYNNEI in the germline V gene.

CDR3 region: CSGRQRSYNEQFF. The CDR3 DNA is TGCAGCGGAAGGCAGCGCTCCTACAATGAGCAGTTCTTC. The chain is built from TRBV29-1 and TRBJ2-1; D call uncertain. Germline V gene data show CDR1 as SQVTM and CDR2 as ANQGSEA. The V gene lost 7 bases and the J gene lost 0 bases, with 10 bases spanning the gap. CDR3 length: 13 amino acids.

Only one count was recorded for this clone. The chain combines TRBV4-1 with TRBJ2-1; no clear D gene. The V end lost 1 base, the J end lost 0 bases, and 19 bases lay between the germline ends. CDR3 length: 19 residues. Germline V gives CDR1 MGHRA, CDR2 YSYEKL. The CDR3 bases are TGCGCCAGCAGCCAAGCCCTTAGAACACTCAAAATCTCCTACAATGAGCAGTTCTTC. Protein: CASSQALRTLKISYNEQFF.

The chain recombines TRBV11-2 with TRBJ1-1; D unresolved. Trimming shortened V by 0 bases and J by 3 bases, and 11 bases separated the two germline ends. The CDR3 is made up of 15 amino acids. Germline V gene data show CDR1 as SGHAT and CDR2 as FQNNGV. For the CDR3, the DNA is TGTGCCAGCAGCTTAGAGCCTAAGGGCGACACTGAAGCTTTCTTT. This gives the protein CASSLEPKGDTEAFF.

This clone was observed a handful of times. The gene calls are TRBV6-5 and TRBJ1-2; the D is unclear. Germline CDR1 and CDR2: MNHEY and SVGAGI. V was shortened by 4 bases and J by 8 bases, with 11 bases between the two germline ends. CDR3 length equals 12 residues. CDR3 DNA sequence: TGTGCCAGCAGTTTGCGGGGAGGAGGCTACACCTTC. Protein: CASSLRGGGYTF.

The chain has TRBV25-1 and TRBJ2-1; TRBD2 matches at 8 bases. Trimming cost V 1 base and J 2 bases; bases outside gene matches: 7. Germline V CDR1 and CDR2: MGHDK, SYGVNS. The CDR3 totals 17 residues. This chain's CDR3 is CASSEWFHGRAYNEQFF. The CDR3, as DNA: TGTGCCAGCAGTGAATGGTTTCACGGGAGGGCCTACAATGAGCAGTTCTTC. The full variable domain, its missing parts supplied by reference TRBV25-1 and TRBJ2-1, is EADIYQTPRYLVIGTGKKITLECSQTMGHDKMYWYQQDPGMELHLIHYSYGVNSTEKGDLSSESTVSRIRTEHFPLTLESARPSHTSQYLCASSEWFHGRAYNEQFFGPGTRLTVL.